These 23 T cell receptor beta chains originate from one sample sequenced in a study of glioma-infiltrating T cells after dendritic cell vaccination. Repertoires were generated with immunoSEQ multiplex PCR, while TCRdb's copy carries only in-frame clones and drops some. The sample includes roughly 68,000 clones, around 86% of them seen just once. This specimen consisted of blood, obtained before dendritic cell vaccination. The origin of the receptors is a human donor with glioblastoma.

V and J are TRBV2 and TRBJ2-7; 8 bases line up with TRBD2. The germline gives CDR1 SNHLY, CDR2 FYNNEI. The CDR3 loop spans 14 amino acids. V was clipped by 6 bases and J by 2 bases; unmatched bases: 6. CDR3 nucleotide sequence: TGTGCCAGCAGCCTCAAGCGGGGGACCTACGAGCAGTACTTC. Protein sequence: CASSLKRGTYEQYF.

This chain connects TRBV28 to TRBJ2-3; no reliable D call. The CDR3 consists of 13 residues. V shed 5 bases and J shed 7 bases, with 13 bases lying between them. Germline CDR1 is MDHEN and CDR2 is SYDVKM. Here the CDR3 reads CASSLASINTQYF. In nucleotides, the CDR3 is TGTGCCAGCAGTCTGGCTAGTATAAATACGCAGTATTTT.

The chain joins TRBV5-1 to TRBJ2-7, with 9 nucleotides matching TRBD1. From germline, CDR1 is SGHRS and CDR2 YFSETQ. The CDR3 length is 15 residues. With 1 base clipped from V and 6 bases from J, the junction kept 8 bases outside the gene matches. The CDR3 DNA follows: TGCGCCAGCAGCTTGCTGGGACAGGGTATAAGCGAGCAGTACTTC. It codes for CASSLLGQGISEQYF.

J is TRBJ1-1 and V is TRBV4-1, with a weak D call TRBD1 (6 bases). CDR3 length equals 12 residues. From germline, CDR1 is MGHRA and CDR2 YSYEKL. The V gene lost 4 bases and the J gene lost 6 bases, with 9 bases spanning the gap. CDR3 DNA: TGCGCCAGCAGCCCTGGACAGTCTGAAGCTTTCTTT. Protein: CASSPGQSEAFF.

The J gene is TRBJ2-1, the V gene TRBV19; maybe TRBD2 (5 bases). Trimming took 3 bases from V and 0 from J, leaving 15 bases between them. Germline-derived CDR1 and CDR2 are LNHDA and SQIVND (reference sequence). There are 17 residues in the CDR3. CDR3 bases: TGTGCCAGTAGTATGCGGGCCAGTTTAGGCTCCTACAATGAGCAGTTCTTC. As protein: CASSMRASLGSYNEQFF.

The chain is built from TRBV5-1 and TRBJ2-3, with TRBD2 matching over 8 bases. The germline gives CDR1 SGHRS, CDR2 YFSETQ. V shed 6 bases and J 4 bases; nucleotides not matched to a gene: 7. The CDR3 totals 14 residues. The CDR3 bases are TGCGCCAGCACCCTGGCGGGGGGAGCAGATACGCAGTATTTT. Amino acids: CASTLAGGADTQYF.

The V and J genes are TRBV21-1 and TRBJ2-1; the tabulated D call, TRBD2, remains unverified against the DNA. TRBV21-1 is flagged as a pseudogene. The CDR3 length is 16 residues. The CDR3 here is CASSYGTSGGDNEQFF. The CDR3 nucleotides are TGTGCCAGCAGCTACGGGACTAGCGGGGGAGATAATGAGCAGTTCTTC.

The chain employs TRBV12-5 and TRBJ2-1, with TRBD2 matching 8 bases. With 5 bases clipped from V and 4 bases from J, the junction kept 7 bases outside the gene matches. The CDR3 spans 15 residues. The germline V gene encodes CDR1 LGHNT and CDR2 FRNRAP. The CDR3 loop reads CASGPRGGRYNEQFF. CDR3 DNA sequence: TGTGCTAGTGGTCCTCGGGGGGGCAGATACAATGAGCAGTTCTTC. Complete variable domain (other parts from reference TRBV12-5 and TRBJ2-1): DARVTQTPRHKVTEMGQEVTMRCQPILGHNTVFWYRQTMMQGLELLAYFRNRAPLDDSGMPKDRFSAEMPDATLATLKIQPSEPRDSAVYFCASGPRGGRYNEQFFGPGTRLTVL.

V gene TRBV7-6 combines with J gene TRBJ1-4; 9 positions match TRBD1. CDR3 length: 15 residues. The junction had 9 bases not matched to a gene; V was cut back by 5 bases and J by 8 bases. Germline V lookup: CDR1 SGHVS, CDR2 FNYEAQ. The CDR3: CASSPAGQGNEKLFF. The CDR3 DNA reads TGTGCCAGCAGCCCGGCGGGACAGGGTAACGAAAAACTGTTTTTT.

The chain has TRBV5-1 and TRBJ2-3; possibly TRBD2 for D (6 bases). The CDR3 loop spans 15 amino acids. In germline, CDR1 is SGHRS, CDR2 YFSETQ. Trimming took 6 bases from V and 0 from J, leaving 14 bases between them. The CDR3 sequence: CASNPAGHSTDTQYF. The CDR3 DNA follows: TGCGCCAGCAATCCCGCGGGGCATAGCACAGATACGCAGTATTTT.

The chain carries TRBV28 and TRBJ1-5; no reliable D call. Looked up from germline, CDR1 is MDHEN and CDR2 is SYDVKM. Trimming pared 2 bases from V and 4 bases from J, leaving 9 bases between. The CDR3 has 14 residues. The CDR3 DNA reads as TGTGCCAGCAGTTTACCGGGAACTAATCAGCCCCAGCATTTT. It encodes CASSLPGTNQPQHF.

This chain uses TRBV7-9 with TRBJ1-6, with 8 positions matching TRBD1. J gave up 7 bases and V 4 bases, and 9 bases lay outside the gene matches. The CDR3 totals 16 residues. From germline, CDR1 is SEHNR and CDR2 FQNEAQ (reference sequence). CDR3 amino acids: CASSSRDRFENSPLHF. The CDR3 DNA is TGTGCCAGCAGCTCAAGGGACAGGTTTGAGAATTCACCCCTCCACTTT.

This clone was counted a few times. This chain connects TRBV5-1 to TRBJ1-5; D possibly corresponds to TRBD1 (5 bases). This CDR3 is 16 amino acids long. The V end lost 0 bases, the J end lost 5 bases, and 15 bases lay between the germline ends. Germline assignment: CDR1 SGHRS and CDR2 YFSETQ. CDR3 region: CASSLEPGRRYQPQHF. The CDR3 nucleotides read TGCGCCAGCAGCTTGGAGCCAGGGCGAAGATATCAGCCCCAGCATTTT. Full variable domain (missing parts from reference TRBV5-1 and TRBJ1-5): KAGVTQTPRYLIKTRGQQVTLSCSPISGHRSVSWYQQTPGQGLQFLFEYFSETQRNKGNFPGRFSGRQFSNSRSEMNVSTLELGDSALYLCASSLEPGRRYQPQHFGDGTRLSIL.

This rearrangement joins TRBV28 to TRBJ1-1; D is possibly TRBD1 (6 bases). Germline-derived CDR1 and CDR2 are MDHEN and SYDVKM. V lost 6 bases, J lost 1 base, and 12 bases lay in between. This CDR3 spans 14 amino acids. Written as DNA, the CDR3 is TGTGCCAGCAGGCCGGGACAAAGGAACACTGAAGCTTTCTTT. Encoded protein: CASRPGQRNTEAFF.

This clone was recorded once. This chain connects TRBV7-2 to TRBJ2-7; 7 bases line up with TRBD2. This CDR3 is 14 amino acids long. Germline V CDR1 and CDR2: SGHTA, FQGNSA. Trimming took 5 bases from V and 7 from J; bases not matched to a gene: 11. CDR3 residues: CASSDSSGWGEQYF. The CDR3 DNA reads as TGTGCCAGCAGCGACAGTAGCGGGTGGGGAGAGCAGTACTTC.

V usage is TRBV18 and J usage is TRBJ2-7; 11 nucleotides align to TRBD2. CDR3 length: 19 amino acids. The germline gives CDR1 KGHSH, CDR2 LQKENI. J was trimmed by 0 bases and V by 2 bases; bases with no gene match: 12. In nucleotides, the CDR3 is TGTGCCAGCTCACCAAACTCTCTAGCGGGGGGAGCCCACTCCTACGAGCAGTACTTC. The encoded protein is CASSPNSLAGGAHSYEQYF.

The V and J genes are TRBV5-1 and TRBJ1-1; 10 positions agree with TRBD1. The ends lost 3 bases at V and 5 bases at J; junction bases unmatched: 10. Germline values: CDR1 SGHRS, CDR2 YFSETQ. The CDR3 consists of 16 residues. This CDR3 reads CASSSGTGARRTEAFF. CDR3 nucleotide sequence: TGCGCCAGCAGCTCCGGGACAGGGGCCCGGCGGACTGAAGCTTTCTTT. Based on the CDR3 plus reference TRBV5-1 and TRBJ1-1, the full variable domain is KAGVTQTPRYLIKTRGQQVTLSCSPISGHRSVSWYQQTPGQGLQFLFEYFSETQRNKGNFPGRFSGRQFSNSRSEMNVSTLELGDSALYLCASSSGTGARRTEAFFGQGTRLTVV.

This chain joins TRBV11-2 and TRBJ2-5; D perhaps matches TRBD1 (6 bases). This CDR3 is 14 amino acids long. The V gene's germline CDR1 is SGHAT and CDR2 FQNNGV. Trimming took 5 bases from V and 3 from J, leaving 13 bases between them. CDR3 loop: CASSRGQPKETQYF. CDR3 nucleotides: TGTGCCAGCAGCCGCGGACAGCCCAAAGAGACCCAGTACTTC.

The V gene is TRBV11-2, the J gene TRBJ1-1; D remains ambiguous. The ends were cut back, 3 bases at V and 1 base at J, with 9 bases in the middle. CDR3 length equals 14 residues. Germline V gene data show CDR1 as SGHAT and CDR2 as FQNNGV. This CDR3 reads CASSFRLGNTEAFF. In DNA, the CDR3 is TGTGCCAGCAGCTTTAGGCTAGGGAACACTGAAGCTTTCTTT. The whole variable domain, filled in from reference TRBV11-2 and TRBJ1-1, reads EAGVAQSPRYKIIEKRQSVAFWCNPISGHATLYWYQQILGQGPKLLIQFQNNGVVDDSQLPKDRFSAERLKGVDSTLKIQPAKLEDSAVYLCASSFRLGNTEAFFGQGTRLTVV.

The chain joins TRBV7-9 to TRBJ2-1; TRBD2 might be the D (5 bases). The germline gives CDR1 SEHNR, CDR2 FQNEAQ (reference sequence). Trimming shortened V by 4 bases and J by 6 bases, and 10 bases separated the two germline ends. The CDR3 runs 13 residues. Written as DNA, the CDR3 is TGTGCCAGCAGCTCGAAAGGAGGCAATGAGCAGTTCTTC. This encodes CASSSKGGNEQFF. The variable domain in full, with the rest retrieved from reference TRBV7-9 and TRBJ2-1, is DTGVSQNPRHKITKRGQNVTFRCDPISEHNRLYWYRQTLGQGPEFLTYFQNEAQLEKSRLLSDRFSAERPKGSFSTLEIQRTEQGDSAMYLCASSSKGGNEQFFGPGTRLTVL.

The chain is built from TRBV2 and TRBJ1-6, with 8 bases fitting TRBD1. This CDR3 comprises 14 residues. V lost 5 bases and J lost 10; bases outside the gene matches: 7. Germline CDR1 reads SNHLY; CDR2 reads FYNNEI. CDR3: CASSRQGAGSPLHF. In DNA form, the CDR3 reads TGTGCCAGCAGTCGGCAGGGGGCCGGGTCACCCCTCCACTTT.

The chain recombines TRBV19 with TRBJ2-5; TRBD1 aligns across 9 bases. Germline trimming cut 5 bases from V and 3 bases from J; bases unmatched to any gene: 7. The length of the CDR3 is 15 residues. Germline CDR1 and CDR2: LNHDA and SQIVND (reference sequence). DNA of the CDR3: TGTGCCAGTAGTTGGGGACAGGGTGAAGAAGAGACCCAGTACTTC. Its protein product is CASSWGQGEEETQYF.

The chain joins TRBV30 to TRBJ1-1; 7 bases map to TRBD1. CDR1 is GTSNPN, CDR2 SVGIG, per germline (reference sequence). The CDR3 extends over 15 amino acids. The J segment lost 0 bases and the V segment lost 0 bases, leaving 4 bases of the junction unmatched. The CDR3: CAWSVHRGLNTEAFF. The DNA of the CDR3 is TGTGCCTGGAGTGTACACAGGGGATTGAACACTGAAGCTTTCTTT.